Each of the 14 T cell receptor beta chains below was sequenced from the same sample in a study of shared clonotypes between healthy human individuals. The data were produced by immunoSEQ multiplex PCR, yet TCRdb's version contains in-frame clones alone and is incomplete. The profile shows under 1,100,000 clones, more than 75% of them singletons. Sequencing input: memory CD4+ T cells from PBMCs. Subset specified: CD45RA-negative fraction. These receptors were collected from a man younger than 30 in good health. Some clones in this sample may be carry-over from other donors' samples.

V usage is TRBV2 and J usage is TRBJ1-4, with 9 bases matching TRBD1. Germline CDR1 SNHLY, CDR2 FYNNEI. The J segment lost 5 bases and the V segment lost 6 bases, leaving 10 bases of the junction unmatched. CDR3 length: 16 amino acids. CDR3 sequence (DNA): TGTGCCAGCAGCCTGACATGGACAGGGGTAAATGAAAAACTGTTTTTT. This codes for CASSLTWTGVNEKLFF.

In this sample, this clone turned up many times. The genes are TRBV10-1 and TRBJ2-7, with TRBD2 matching 7 bases. V shed 3 bases and J 10 bases; nucleotides not matched to a gene: 12. The germline gives CDR1 WNHNN, CDR2 SYGVQD (reference sequence). The CDR3 totals 14 residues. CDR3 residues: CASSEHSGDGPQYF. For the CDR3, the DNA is TGCGCCAGCAGTGAACACAGCGGGGACGGACCACAGTACTTC.

The CDR3 sequence is CASSFSRSGANVLTF. CDR3 sequence (DNA): TGTGCCAGCAGCTTTAGCCGCTCTGGGGCCAACGTCCTGACTTTC. The chain joins TRBV5-8 to TRBJ2-6; no firm D call. This CDR3 has 15 amino acids. The germline V and J ends were trimmed by 2 bases and 0 bases, with 6 bases remaining between them. The germline CDR1 and CDR2 sequences are SGHTS and YDEGEE.

This sequence joins TRBV18 and TRBJ1-4; 10 nucleotides agree with TRBD1. Germline-derived CDR1 and CDR2 are KGHSH and LQKENI. Germline trimming cut 4 bases from V and 6 bases from J; bases unmatched to any gene: 5. This CDR3 contains 15 residues. The CDR3 loop reads CASSQGQGEDEKLFF. The CDR3 DNA sequence: TGTGCCAGCTCACAAGGACAGGGGGAAGATGAAAAACTGTTTTTT.

This clone was counted between two and nine times. The gene calls are TRBV28 and TRBJ2-5; 11 bases are shared with TRBD1. The germline V gene has CDR1 MDHEN and CDR2 SYDVKM. This CDR3 is built from 15 residues. V lost 5 bases and J lost 5; bases outside the gene matches: 7. This chain's CDR3 is CASSRGTGGSETQYF. In DNA form, the CDR3 reads TGTGCCAGCAGTCGGGGGACAGGGGGGTCGGAGACCCAGTACTTC.

The chain couples TRBV7-9 to TRBJ2-5; 10 bases align to TRBD1. The CDR3 length is 15 residues. From germline, CDR1 is SEHNR and CDR2 FQNEAQ (reference sequence). J gave up 0 bases and V 6 bases, and 4 bases lay outside the gene matches. The CDR3 region has the DNA TGTGCCAGCAGTCCGGGACAGGGGCACCAAGAGACCCAGTACTTC. This codes for CASSPGQGHQETQYF.

V gene TRBV6-5 combines with J gene TRBJ1-1; D is perhaps TRBD1 (5 bases). Germline V gene sequence: CDR1 MNHEY, CDR2 SVGAGI. Trimming removed 8 bases from V and 7 bases from J, with 14 bases in between. The CDR3 covers 12 residues. The CDR3 spells CASLTQAREAFF. In nucleotides, the CDR3 is TGTGCCAGCCTGACACAGGCACGTGAAGCTTTCTTT.

The sample holds a few counts of this clone. One end of the junction fails to match germline, which may point to a read error. This sequence joins TRBV4-3 and TRBJ2-7; tentatively, D is TRBD1 or TRBD2 (5 bases each). The V gene's germline CDR1 is LGHNA and CDR2 YSLEER. The CDR3 runs to 15 residues. The chain's CDR3 is CASSPLTGTSNEQYF. The CDR3 nucleotides read TGCGCCAGCAGCCCGCTGACCGGGACCTCCAACGAGCAGTACTTC.

V gene TRBV5-5 combines with J gene TRBJ2-5, with D perhaps TRBD1 (6 bases). Deletions cut 4 bases from V and 5 bases from J, with 18 bases between. The germline gives CDR1 SGHKS, CDR2 YYEKEE (reference sequence). This CDR3 has 15 amino acids. CDR3 sequence reads: CASSPQGFGSETQYF. DNA for the CDR3: TGTGCCAGCAGCCCGCAGGGGTTCGGATCGGAGACCCAGTACTTC. Full variable domain (missing parts from reference TRBV5-5 and TRBJ2-5): DAGVTQSPTHLIKTRGQQVTLRCSPISGHKSVSWYQQVLGQGPQFIFQYYEKEERGRGNFPDRFSARQFPNYSSELNVNALLLGDSALYLCASSPQGFGSETQYFGPGTRLLVL.

In nucleotides, the CDR3 is TGTGCCAGCAGCACCGGGAACTTAAATGAGCAGTTCTTC. Translating it yields CASSTGNLNEQFF. The chain couples TRBV7-3 to TRBJ2-1; weak D call: TRBD2 (5 bases). CDR3 length equals 13 residues. Germline values: CDR1 SGHTA, CDR2 FQGTGA. The ends were cut back, 5 bases at V and 7 bases at J, with 12 bases in the middle.

The chain carries TRBV4-1 and TRBJ2-1, with a weak D call TRBD1 (5 bases). With 0 bases removed from V and 10 bases from J, the gap between germline ends came to 19 bases. Germline V gene sequence: CDR1 MGHRA, CDR2 YSYEKL. This CDR3 comprises 16 residues. For the CDR3, the DNA is TGCGCCAGCAGCCAAGATTGGGGCTCGAAGGGTGGGGAGCAGTTCTTC. Amino acids: CASSQDWGSKGGEQFF.

V and J are TRBV19 and TRBJ1-1, with D unclear. V was cut by 1 base and J by 5 bases, with 14 bases left in between. Germline CDR1 reads LNHDA; CDR2 reads SQIVND (reference sequence). This CDR3 region has 15 residues. The CDR3 DNA is TGTGCCAGTAGTATAGGTGGGGTATTGAGGACTGAAGCTTTCTTT. Encoded protein: CASSIGGVLRTEAFF.

The chain joins TRBV11-2 to TRBJ2-7; no firm D call. V lost 1 base and J 9 bases, leaving 10 bases between the germline ends. The CDR3 spans 12 residues. CDR1 and CDR2 (germline): SGHAT, FQNNGV. CDR3 in DNA: TGTGCCAGCAGCTTAGGTAGGGCAGGGCAGTACTTC. As protein: CASSLGRAGQYF.

Turning to this clone: Other nucleotide sequences from this sample produce the same CDR3. The chain recombines TRBV6-6 with TRBJ2-2, with unresolved D. V was cut by 6 bases and J by 2 bases, with 7 bases left in between. CDR3 length: 13 amino acids. Germline CDR1 and CDR2: MNHNY and SVGAGI (reference sequence). This CDR3 reads CASSSSNTGELFF. The CDR3 nucleotides are TGTGCCAGCAGCAGTTCTAACACCGGGGAGCTGTTTTTT.